This entry lists 5 T cell receptor beta chains sequenced from one sample in a study of blood T cell repertoires in COVID-19. Clones were sequenced by immunoSEQ multiplex PCR, and TCRdb holds only the in-frame ones, with some missing. The table records some 260,000 clones, approximately 90% of them present only once. Sequencing input: PBMCs or T cells enriched from blood (not recorded which). The receptor set was obtained from a man aged 35 to 55 who had recovered from COVID-19.

Concerning this clone itself: The sample carries other DNA sequences with the same CDR3. The rearrangement joins TRBV19 to TRBJ1-1; D not resolved. The CDR3 totals 13 residues. Trimming cost V 1 base and J 1 base, with 4 bases left between them. Germline V gene data show CDR1 as LNHDA and CDR2 as SQIVND (reference sequence). The CDR3 reads CASSIGRNTEAFF. The CDR3 DNA reads TGTGCCAGTAGTATAGGGAGGAACACTGAAGCTTTCTTT.

The chain combines TRBV27 with TRBJ2-7, with 9 bases lining up with TRBD1. CDR3 length equals 16 residues. From germline, CDR1 is MNHEY and CDR2 SMNVEV (reference sequence). With 3 bases clipped from V and 5 bases from J, the junction kept 11 bases outside the gene matches. The CDR3 nucleotides are TGTGCCAGCAGTTTCCTACAGGGGGCCAAAAGGGACGAGCAGTACTTC. Translated: CASSFLQGAKRDEQYF.

This clone was seen a few times. The CDR3 spells CAWSYGTGGRQPQHF. The DNA for the CDR3 is TGTGCCTGGAGTTATGGGACAGGGGGCCGTCAGCCCCAGCATTTT. The chain joins TRBV30 to TRBJ1-5, with 12 positions matching TRBD1. V lost 2 bases to trimming and J lost 6 bases; unmatched junction nucleotides: 5. From germline, CDR1 is GTSNPN and CDR2 SVGIG (reference sequence). The CDR3 loop spans 15 amino acids.

The J gene is TRBJ2-3, the V gene TRBV7-9, with TRBD2 matching 12 bases. The CDR3 runs 16 residues. CDR1 SEHNR and CDR2 FQNEAQ come from the germline V gene (reference sequence). Trimming cost V 0 bases and J 6 bases; bases outside gene matches: 4. The CDR3: CASSLAGLAGGDTQYF. CDR3 DNA sequence: TGTGCCAGCAGCTTAGCCGGGCTAGCGGGGGGGGATACGCAGTATTTT. Variable domain in full (rest from reference TRBV7-9 and TRBJ2-3): DTGVSQNPRHKITKRGQNVTFRCDPISEHNRLYWYRQTLGQGPEFLTYFQNEAQLEKSRLLSDRFSAERPKGSFSTLEIQRTEQGDSAMYLCASSLAGLAGGDTQYFGPGTRLTVL.

This clone was counted once. The rearrangement links TRBV3-1 (or the pseudogene TRBV3-2) to TRBJ1-6; D may be TRBD1 (6 bases). The ends were cut back, 4 bases at V and 8 bases at J, with 18 bases in the middle. The CDR3 spans 16 residues. CDR1 and CDR2 from the germline V gene are LGHDT and YNNKEL (reference sequence). CDR3 sequence reads: CASSPTLGQIDSPLHF. The CDR3 coding sequence is TGTGCCAGCAGCCCGACCCTAGGACAGATTGATTCACCCCTCCACTTT.